This TCR beta chain was profiled in a study of cytomegalovirus exposure and HLA in healthy donors. Sequencing was performed with immunoSEQ multiplex PCR; in TCRdb, only in-frame clones are kept and a portion is missing. The sample holds around 220,000 clones; around four fifths are singletons and the top ten take around an eighth. The count of this clone is one. Trimming took 0 bases from V and 6 from J, leaving 11 bases between them. In germline, CDR1 is KGHSH, CDR2 LQKENI. The CDR3 has 15 residues. The chain recombines TRBV18 with TRBJ1-4; D gene uncertain. The receptor was derived from a woman aged 30 to 39 in good health and CMV-seropositive. The sequenced sample consisted of PBMCs. Here the CDR3 reads CASSPPDRRDEKLFF. In DNA, the CDR3 is TGTGCCAGCTCACCACCGGATCGAAGGGATGAAAAACTGTTTTTT.